The 7 T cell receptor beta chains reported below all come from one sample, sequenced in a study of beta chain features in type 1 diabetes. The whole isolated RNA underwent reverse transcription, so sequencing captured expressed TCRB transcripts. Profiled with immunoSEQ multiplex PCR; TCRdb holds only in-frame clones, not every one. Of some 410,000 clones in the sample, roughly 13% were seen once. Sample: naive CD4+ T cells from blood. The receptors stem from a man aged 25 to 40 in good health.

This rearrangement joins TRBV14 to TRBJ2-1; 9 bases agree with TRBD1. Trimming took 4 bases from V and 9 from J; bases not matched to a gene: 7. Germline CDR1 SGHDN, CDR2 FVKESK. CDR3 length equals 14 residues. CDR3 residues: CASSRMGQGGEQFF. DNA for the CDR3: TGTGCCAGCAGCCGAATGGGACAGGGTGGTGAGCAGTTCTTC.

This clone has only a few counts. J is TRBJ2-2 and V is TRBV13; D is ambiguous. The V gene's germline CDR1 is PRHDT and CDR2 FYEKMQ (reference sequence). The CDR3 is 11 amino acids. Trimming shortened V by 1 base and J by 9 bases, and 3 bases separated the two germline ends. CDR3 coding DNA: TGTGCCAGCAGCTTAGAGCGGGAGCTGTTTTTT. Its protein is CASSLERELFF.

Only a few counts were recorded for this clone. The J gene is TRBJ2-3, the V gene TRBV14; TRBD2 matches at 11 bases. V dropped 1 base and J dropped 3; count of bases not matched to a gene: 3. The CDR3 is 16 amino acids. Germline V gene data show CDR1 as SGHDN and CDR2 as FVKESK. The CDR3 nucleotides read TGTGCCAGCAGCCAAGTTCTAGCGGGAGGTACAGATACGCAGTATTTT. Protein: CASSQVLAGGTDTQYF. The full variable domain, with the rest looked up from reference TRBV14 and TRBJ2-3, is EAGVTQFPSHSVIEKGQTVTLRCDPISGHDNLYWYRRVMGKEIKFLLHFVKESKQDESGMPNNRFLAERTGGTYSTLKVQPAELEDSGVYFCASSQVLAGGTDTQYFGPGTRLTVL.

Only a few counts were recorded for this clone. The CDR3 is CAWSGTSGKHADTQYF. DNA for the CDR3: TGTGCCTGGAGCGGGACTAGCGGGAAGCACGCAGATACGCAGTATTTT. The chain recombines TRBV30 with TRBJ2-3; TRBD2 matches at 13 bases. Looked up from germline, CDR1 is GTSNPN and CDR2 is SVGIG (reference sequence). With V trimmed by 3 bases and J by 4 bases, 7 bases remained unmatched. The CDR3 has 16 residues.

This clone was observed a handful of times. The gene calls are TRBV7-2 and TRBJ2-7, with 7 positions matching TRBD2. V dropped 4 bases and J dropped 9; count of bases not matched to a gene: 12. This CDR3 is built from 14 residues. Looked up from germline, CDR1 is SGHTA and CDR2 is FQGNSA. The CDR3 sequence is CASSSTRGGFAQYF. CDR3 nucleotides: TGTGCCAGCAGCTCTACCCGGGGAGGGTTCGCGCAGTACTTC.

In this sample, this clone turned up a few times. This chain joins TRBV28 and TRBJ2-3; no reliable D call. Germline CDR1 MDHEN, CDR2 SYDVKM. The CDR3 runs to 14 residues. V lost 5 bases and J lost 0, with 9 bases in between. The CDR3 loop reads CASSHRPSTDTQYF. The CDR3 nucleotides read TGTGCCAGCAGTCACCGGCCCAGCACAGATACGCAGTATTTT. Combining the CDR3 with reference TRBV28 and TRBJ2-3 gives the whole variable domain DVKVTQSSRYLVKRTGEKVFLECVQDMDHENMFWYRQDPGLGLRLIYFSYDVKMKEKGDIPEGYSVSREKKERFSLILESASTNQTSMYLCASSHRPSTDTQYFGPGTRLTVL.

In this sample, this clone turned up a few times. The V and J genes are TRBV7-8 and TRBJ2-2; no clear D gene. This CDR3 region has 12 residues. In germline, CDR1 is SGHVS, CDR2 FQNEAQ. V lost 4 bases and J 7 bases, leaving 7 bases between the germline ends. CDR3 sequence (DNA): TGTGCCAGCAGCTCCCGTTACGGGGAGCTGTTTTTT. Translating it yields CASSSRYGELFF.